The source of this T cell receptor (beta chain) is a study of CD8+CD57+ T cells in acquired aplastic anemia. As for the study in general: About 3 ug was the average amount of DNA from sorted CD4+ and CD8+ cells.

Points from the study as a whole: The number of CD8+ CDR3 sequences shared by patients and controls was 25 to 35. Significance was not reached for CD8+ Simpson's diversity between patients and controls.

Previously, flow cytometry had revealed CD8+CD57+ cell expansion in the patients chosen for sequencing. Blood samples were obtained from patients who had received no prior therapy. Profiling that covered TCR beta VDJ and CDR3 relied on genomic DNA as its template. TCRdb analysed the reads with MiXCR anew, one entry per CDR3 protein. The profile covers 170,000 or so distinct CDR3 sequences, with less than 65% appearing a single time and under 45% taken by the ten largest. This CDR3 is 15 amino acids long. Deletions cut 0 bases from V and 3 bases from J, with 11 bases between. Per germline, CDR1 SEHNR and CDR2 FQNEAQ (reference sequence). Note on this clonotype: The antigen is undetermined.

The chain uses TRBV7-9 and TRBJ1-2; D is uncertain. The sequencing sample was made of sorted CD4+, CD8+, or CD8+CD57+ T cells (not recorded which) from PBMCs. This receptor was obtained from a human donor with aplastic anemia. Here the CDR3 reads CASSLAATPYYGYTF. The CDR3 DNA reads as TGTGCCAGCAGCTTAGCGGCGACACCCTACTATGGCTACACCTTC.